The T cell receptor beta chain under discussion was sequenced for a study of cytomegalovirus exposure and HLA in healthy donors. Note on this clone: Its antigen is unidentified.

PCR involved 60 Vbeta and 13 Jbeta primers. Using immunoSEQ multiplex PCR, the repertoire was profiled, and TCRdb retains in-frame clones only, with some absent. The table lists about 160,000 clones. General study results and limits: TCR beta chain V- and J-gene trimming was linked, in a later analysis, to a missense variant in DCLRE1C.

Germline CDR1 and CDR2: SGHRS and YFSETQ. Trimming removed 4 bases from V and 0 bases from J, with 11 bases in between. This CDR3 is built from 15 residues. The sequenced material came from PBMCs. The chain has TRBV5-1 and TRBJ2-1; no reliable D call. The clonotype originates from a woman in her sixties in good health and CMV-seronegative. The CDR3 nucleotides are TGCGCCAGCAGCCCGAGGCTGGACTCCTACAATGAGCAGTTCTTC. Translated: CASSPRLDSYNEQFF.